One sample yielded the 23 T cell receptor beta chains listed below, sequenced in a study of blood T cell repertoires in COVID-19. TCRdb keeps only in-frame clones here, not all; method: immunoSEQ multiplex PCR. The repertoire holds roughly 330,000 clones, with roughly 90% as singletons. The material sequenced was peripheral blood. Receptors were obtained from a man aged 25 to 40 with COVID-19, enrolled during active disease.

The V gene is TRBV18, the J gene TRBJ2-2; a weak D match, TRBD1 (5 bases). There are 16 residues in the CDR3. The V gene lost 1 base and the J gene lost 0 bases, with 9 bases spanning the gap. Germline-derived CDR1 and CDR2 are KGHSH and LQKENI. This CDR3 reads CASSPRDSPNTGELFF. DNA of the CDR3: TGTGCCAGCTCACCACGAGACAGCCCGAACACCGGGGAGCTGTTTTTT.

The V and J genes are TRBV7-9 and TRBJ1-6, with a possible D match to TRBD1 (5 bases). CDR1 is SEHNR and CDR2 is FQNEAQ in the germline V gene (reference sequence). V was trimmed by 5 bases and J by 6 bases, leaving 14 bases between them. CDR3 length equals 15 residues. CDR3 nucleotides: TGTGCCAGCAGCCCCCTCGGGCAGGGTAATTCACCCCTCCACTTT. Its translation: CASSPLGQGNSPLHF.

The chain links TRBV6-1 to TRBJ2-3; possible D gene TRBD1, 6 bases. The CDR3 runs to 15 residues. Trimming removed 6 bases at V and 1 base at J, with 14 bases between. Looked up from germline, CDR1 is MNHNS and CDR2 is SASEGT. The CDR3 spells CASRPDRLGTDTQYF. As DNA, the CDR3 is TGTGCCAGCAGACCGGACAGATTAGGCACAGATACGCAGTATTTT.

The gene calls are TRBV11-3 and TRBJ1-1, with D possibly being TRBD1 (5 bases). The V end was cut by 8 bases, the J end by 4 bases, with 11 bases between. This CDR3 comprises 12 residues. Germline V CDR1 and CDR2: SGHNT, YENEEA. In DNA form, the CDR3 reads TGTGCCAGCGCCAGGGACTCCACTGAAGCTTTCTTT. Its translation: CASARDSTEAFF.

The J gene is TRBJ2-2, the V gene TRBV11-3; D remains ambiguous. With 0 bases removed from V and 8 bases from J, the gap between germline ends came to 7 bases. Germline V CDR1 and CDR2: SGHNT, YENEEA. The CDR3 spans 13 residues. DNA of the CDR3: TGTGCCAGCAGCTTAGAAGCTCCTGGGGAGCTGTTTTTT. Amino acids: CASSLEAPGELFF. The whole variable domain, filled in from reference TRBV11-3 and TRBJ2-2, reads EAGVVQSPRYKIIEKKQPVAFWCNPISGHNTLYWYLQNLGQGPELLIRYENEEAVDDSQLPKDRFSAERLKGVDSTLKIQPAELGDSAVYLCASSLEAPGELFFGEGSRLTVL.

V and J are TRBV7-8 and TRBJ1-2; 9 bases match TRBD1. J was trimmed by 8 bases and V by 5 bases; bases with no gene match: 9. The length of the CDR3 is 14 residues. Germline V gene lookup returns CDR1 SGHVS and CDR2 FQNEAQ. In nucleotides, the CDR3 is TGTGCCAGCAGCCCCCTCGGACAGGGGAAGGGCTACACCTTC. This codes for CASSPLGQGKGYTF.

This chain uses TRBV27 with TRBJ2-7; 8 bases are a match to TRBD1. J lost 6 bases, V lost 4 bases, and 11 bases had no gene match. Germline CDR1 reads MNHEY; CDR2 reads SMNVEV (reference sequence). The CDR3 runs 15 residues. This CDR3 reads CASSSAGTGVREQYF. CDR3 nucleotides: TGTGCCAGCAGTTCTGCCGGGACAGGAGTCCGCGAGCAGTACTTC.

This chain joins TRBV5-1 and TRBJ2-6, with D uncertain. CDR3 length: 13 residues. V lost 4 bases and J lost 2, with 4 bases in between. Germline loops: CDR1 SGHRS, CDR2 YFSETQ. CDR3 DNA sequence: TGCGCCAGCAGCGCGACTGGGGCCAACGTCCTGACTTTC. Translated, it gives CASSATGANVLTF.

The rearrangement uses TRBV11-2 and TRBJ2-1; TRBD2 matches at 8 bases. V gave up 6 bases and J gave up 8 bases; unmatched junction bases: 9. Germline CDR1 and CDR2: SGHAT and FQNNGV. This CDR3 comprises 14 residues. The CDR3 DNA sequence: TGTGCCAGCAGGCGGGGACTAGTCACCCATGAGCAGTTCTTC. Translating gives CASRRGLVTHEQFF.

V gene TRBV27 combines with J gene TRBJ2-7, with D maybe TRBD2 (6 bases). The V end was cut by 2 bases, the J end by 0 bases, with 8 bases between. The CDR3 totals 14 residues. CDR1 and CDR2 (germline): MNHEY, SMNVEV (reference sequence). The chain's CDR3 is CASSLVADSYEQYF. The DNA for the CDR3 is TGTGCCAGCAGTTTAGTAGCGGACTCCTACGAGCAGTACTTC.

V gene TRBV7-2 combines with J gene TRBJ1-5, with 8 positions matching TRBD1. The CDR3 sequence is 17 residues long. After removal of 5 bases from V and 1 base from J, the junction contained 10 bases not matched to a gene. Germline lookup yields CDR1 SGHTA and CDR2 FQGNSA. The CDR3 spells CASSPAHRGSSNQPQHF. CDR3 nucleotide sequence: TGTGCCAGCAGCCCAGCCCACAGGGGGTCCAGCAATCAGCCCCAGCATTTT.

This chain connects TRBV7-8 to TRBJ2-5, with D hard to call. The ends were cut back, 5 bases at V and 3 bases at J, with 13 bases in the middle. Germline loops: CDR1 SGHVS, CDR2 FQNEAQ. This CDR3 has 14 residues. The CDR3 nucleotides read TGTGCCAGCAGCCCGAGGTTCCGCGAAGAGACCCAGTACTTC. The encoded protein is CASSPRFREETQYF.

This chain joins TRBV7-2 and TRBJ1-1; possible D gene TRBD1, 6 bases. V gave up 5 bases and J gave up 4 bases, with 14 bases separating them. The CDR3 loop spans 14 amino acids. CDR1 is SGHTA and CDR2 is FQGNSA in the germline V gene. CDR3 sequence: CASSPPGALTEAFF. DNA of the CDR3: TGTGCCAGCAGCCCCCCAGGGGCGCTCACTGAAGCTTTCTTT. The full variable domain, with the rest looked up from reference TRBV7-2 and TRBJ1-1, is GAGVSQSPSNKVTEKGKDVELRCDPISGHTALYWYRQSLGQGLEFLIYFQGNSAPDKSGLPSDRFSAERTGGSVSTLTIQRTQQEDSAVYLCASSPPGALTEAFFGQGTRLTVV.

This chain uses TRBV6-2 or TRBV6-3 with TRBJ2-1; 7 bases are shared with TRBD2. The CDR3 has 18 amino acids. The J segment lost 2 bases and the V segment lost 0 bases, leaving 10 bases of the junction unmatched. Germline V gives CDR1 MNHEY, CDR2 SVGEGT. The CDR3 sequence: CASSYSWSSGGTYNEQFF. CDR3 coding DNA: TGTGCCAGCAGTTACTCCTGGAGTTCGGGAGGAACCTACAATGAGCAGTTCTTC.

The rearrangement uses TRBV5-4 and TRBJ2-7; the match to TRBD1 covers 7 bases. The J segment lost 6 bases and the V segment lost 4 bases, leaving 7 bases of the junction unmatched. Germline V gene lookup returns CDR1 SGHNT and CDR2 YYREEE (reference sequence). The CDR3 has 13 amino acids. CDR3 protein: CASSTGQRGEQYF. The DNA of the CDR3 is TGTGCCAGCAGCACGGGACAGAGGGGCGAGCAGTACTTC.

This clone is a singleton in its sample. The chain joins TRBV29-1 to TRBJ2-3; D is uncertain. V lost 3 bases, J lost 2 bases, and 3 bases lay in between. CDR1 and CDR2 from the germline V gene are SQVTM and ANQGSEA. CDR3 length equals 11 residues. The CDR3 loop reads CSVDHTDTQYF. The CDR3 DNA reads as TGCAGCGTTGACCACACAGATACGCAGTATTTT.

This chain uses TRBV2 with TRBJ1-5; D ambiguous. Germline CDR1 is SNHLY and CDR2 is FYNNEI. This CDR3 region has 17 residues. Trimming left V 3 bases short and J 0 bases short, with 15 bases between. Here the CDR3 reads CASSEISTVDSNQPQHF. CDR3 DNA sequence: TGTGCCAGCAGTGAGATTTCCACAGTCGATAGCAATCAGCCCCAGCATTTT.

The CDR3 here is CASSQNRVEREAFF. The DNA of the CDR3 is TGCGCCAGCAGCCAAAATCGGGTGGAGAGGGAAGCTTTCTTT. V and J are TRBV4-3 and TRBJ1-1; D ambiguous. Trimming shortened V by 2 bases and J by 8 bases, and 15 bases separated the two germline ends. The CDR3 totals 14 residues. From germline, CDR1 is LGHNA and CDR2 YSLEER.

In this sample, this clone turned up once. J is TRBJ1-4 and V is TRBV7-9; D is ambiguous. CDR1 and CDR2 (germline): SEHNR, FQNEAQ (reference sequence). V lost 1 base and J lost 6, with 9 bases in between. This CDR3 comprises 14 residues. The CDR3 region is CASSLGALDEKLFF. DNA of the CDR3: TGTGCCAGCAGCTTAGGGGCCCTCGATGAAAAACTGTTTTTT. Supplemented by reference TRBV7-9 and TRBJ1-4, the full variable domain reads DTGVSQNPRHKITKRGQNVTFRCDPISEHNRLYWYRQTLGQGPEFLTYFQNEAQLEKSRLLSDRFSAERPKGSFSTLEIQRTEQGDSAMYLCASSLGALDEKLFFGSGTQLSVL.

V is TRBV7-6 and J is TRBJ2-1; 7 bases agree with TRBD1. In germline, CDR1 is SGHVS, CDR2 FNYEAQ. The CDR3 sequence is 16 residues long. V trimming: 2 bases; J trimming: 5 bases; junction bases outside the gene matches: 9. CDR3 region: CASSLLGGGNNNEQFF. DNA for the CDR3: TGTGCCAGCAGCTTATTAGGGGGCGGAAACAACAATGAGCAGTTCTTC.

The V call is TRBV7-3, the J call TRBJ2-7, with 9 bases matching TRBD2. Germline CDR1 reads SGHTA; CDR2 reads FQGTGA. Germline trimming cut 3 bases from V and 4 bases from J; bases unmatched to any gene: 7. This CDR3 region has 15 residues. The CDR3 DNA sequence: TGTGCCAGCAGCTTGGGCTCTAGCGGGACGTACGAGCAGTACTTC. Amino acids: CASSLGSSGTYEQYF.

The chain carries TRBV29-1 and TRBJ1-2, with D hard to call. V was cut by 5 bases and J by 8 bases, with 9 bases left in between. Germline CDR1 reads SQVTM; CDR2 reads ANQGSEA. The CDR3 loop spans 10 amino acids. Here the CDR3 reads CSVFGEGYTF. CDR3 DNA sequence: TGCAGCGTTTTCGGTGAAGGCTACACCTTC. Combining the CDR3 with reference TRBV29-1 and TRBJ1-2 gives the whole variable domain SAVISQKPSRDICQRGTSLTIQCQVDSQVTMMFWYRQQPGQSLTLIATANQGSEATYESGFVIDKFPISRPNLTFSTLTVSNMSPEDSSIYLCSVFGEGYTFGSGTRLTVV.

This clone was seen a handful of times. DNA of the CDR3: TGTGCCAGCAGCTTGGCTCTGGGGGCGGGTGGCTACACCTTC. Its protein product is CASSLALGAGGYTF. This chain links TRBV5-4 with TRBJ1-2; D is possibly TRBD1 (6 bases). Between the trimmed V and J ends, which lost 0 bases and 7 bases, there was a span of 13 bases. Germline assignment: CDR1 SGHNT and CDR2 YYREEE (reference sequence). CDR3 length: 14 residues.